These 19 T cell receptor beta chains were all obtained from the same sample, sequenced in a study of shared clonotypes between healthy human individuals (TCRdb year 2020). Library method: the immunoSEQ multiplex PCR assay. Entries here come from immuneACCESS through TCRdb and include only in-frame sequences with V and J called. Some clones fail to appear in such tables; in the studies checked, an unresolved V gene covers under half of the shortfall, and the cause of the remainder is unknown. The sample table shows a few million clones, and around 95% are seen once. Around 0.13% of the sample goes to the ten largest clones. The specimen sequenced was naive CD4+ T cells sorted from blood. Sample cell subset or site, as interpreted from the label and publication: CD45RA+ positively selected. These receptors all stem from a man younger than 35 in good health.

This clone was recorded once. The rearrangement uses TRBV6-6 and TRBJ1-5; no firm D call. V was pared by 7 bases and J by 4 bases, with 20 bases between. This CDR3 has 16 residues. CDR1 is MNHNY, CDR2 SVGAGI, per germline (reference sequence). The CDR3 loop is CASIQSGRTFNQPQHF. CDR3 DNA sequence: TGTGCCAGCATCCAGTCAGGCCGAACATTTAATCAGCCCCAGCATTTT.

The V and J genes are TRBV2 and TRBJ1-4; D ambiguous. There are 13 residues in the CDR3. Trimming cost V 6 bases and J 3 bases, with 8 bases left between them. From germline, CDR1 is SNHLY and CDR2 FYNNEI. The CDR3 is CASRQEPNEKLFF. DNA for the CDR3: TGTGCCAGCAGACAAGAACCTAATGAAAAACTGTTTTTT.

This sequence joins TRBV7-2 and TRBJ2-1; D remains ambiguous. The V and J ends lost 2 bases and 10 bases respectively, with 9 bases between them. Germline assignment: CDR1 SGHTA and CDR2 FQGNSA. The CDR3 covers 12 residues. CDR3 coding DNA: TGTGCCAGCAGCTTAAGGCCCAGGGAGCAGTTCTTC. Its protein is CASSLRPREQFF.

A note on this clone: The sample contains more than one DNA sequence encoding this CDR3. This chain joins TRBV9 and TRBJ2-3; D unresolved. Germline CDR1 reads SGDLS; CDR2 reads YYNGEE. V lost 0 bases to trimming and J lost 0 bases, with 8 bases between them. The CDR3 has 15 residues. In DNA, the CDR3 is TGTGCCAGCAGCGTAGGTCTAACAAGCACAGATACGCAGTATTTT. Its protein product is CASSVGLTSTDTQYF.

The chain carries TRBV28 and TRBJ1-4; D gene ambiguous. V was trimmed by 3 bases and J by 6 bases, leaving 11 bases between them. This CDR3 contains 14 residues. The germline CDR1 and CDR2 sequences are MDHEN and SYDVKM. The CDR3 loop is CASSLLDKDEKLFF. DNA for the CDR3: TGTGCCAGCAGTTTGTTAGATAAGGATGAAAAACTGTTTTTT.

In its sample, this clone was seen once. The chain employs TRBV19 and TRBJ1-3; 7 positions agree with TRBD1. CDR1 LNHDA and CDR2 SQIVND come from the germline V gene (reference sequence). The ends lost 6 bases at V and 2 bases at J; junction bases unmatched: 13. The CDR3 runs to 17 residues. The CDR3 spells CASRRRETGRAGNTIYF. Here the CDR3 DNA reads TGTGCCAGTAGAAGGAGGGAGACAGGGAGAGCTGGAAACACCATATATTTT.

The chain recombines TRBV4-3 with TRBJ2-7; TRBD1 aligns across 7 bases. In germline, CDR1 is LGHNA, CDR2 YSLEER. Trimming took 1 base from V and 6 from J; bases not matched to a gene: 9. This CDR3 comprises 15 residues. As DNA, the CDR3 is TGCGCCAGCAGCCAAGCTGCAGGGGGATTGGGCGAGCAGTACTTC. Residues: CASSQAAGGLGEQYF.

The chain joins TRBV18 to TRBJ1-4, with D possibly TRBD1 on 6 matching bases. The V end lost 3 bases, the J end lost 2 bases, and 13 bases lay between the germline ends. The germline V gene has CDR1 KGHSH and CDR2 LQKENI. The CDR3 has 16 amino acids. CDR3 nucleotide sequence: TGTGCCAGCTCACCTACACAGGGTCTTACTAATGAAAAACTGTTTTTT. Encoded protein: CASSPTQGLTNEKLFF.

The CDR3 DNA follows: TGTGCCAGCAGCTCCGGGACTAGCGGGGGGGTTAAGCAGTACTTC. This sequence encodes CASSSGTSGGVKQYF. The chain is built from TRBV11-2 and TRBJ2-7, with 16 bases aligning to TRBD2. V lost 4 bases to trimming and J lost 8 bases; unmatched junction nucleotides: 5. CDR1 is SGHAT, CDR2 FQNNGV, per germline. The CDR3 spans 15 residues.

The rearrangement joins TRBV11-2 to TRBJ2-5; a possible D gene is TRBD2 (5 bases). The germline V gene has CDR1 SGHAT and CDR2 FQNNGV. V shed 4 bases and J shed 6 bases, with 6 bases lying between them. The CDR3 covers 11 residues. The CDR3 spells CASSWEKTQYF. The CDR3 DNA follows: TGTGCCAGCAGCTGGGAGAAGACCCAGTACTTC.

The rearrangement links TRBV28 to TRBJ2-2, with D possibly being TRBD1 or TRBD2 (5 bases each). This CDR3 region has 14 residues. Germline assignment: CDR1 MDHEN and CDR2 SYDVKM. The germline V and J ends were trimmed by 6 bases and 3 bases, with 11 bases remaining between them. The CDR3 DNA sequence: TGTGCCAGCAGAATTGGGACGGACACCGGGGAGCTGTTTTTT. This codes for CASRIGTDTGELFF.

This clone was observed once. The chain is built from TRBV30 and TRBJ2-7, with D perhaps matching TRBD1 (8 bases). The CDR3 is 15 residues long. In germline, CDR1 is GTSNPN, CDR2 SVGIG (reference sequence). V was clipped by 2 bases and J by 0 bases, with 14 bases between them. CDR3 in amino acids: CAWSPQGGSSYEQYF. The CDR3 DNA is TGTGCCTGGAGTCCACAGGGGGGGAGCTCCTACGAGCAGTACTTC. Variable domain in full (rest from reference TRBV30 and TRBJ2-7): SQTIHQWPATLVQPVGSPLSLECTVEGTSNPNLYWYRQAAGRGLQLLFYSVGIGQISSEVPQNLSASRPQDRQFILSSKKLLLSDSGFYLCAWSPQGGSSYEQYFGPGTRLTVT.

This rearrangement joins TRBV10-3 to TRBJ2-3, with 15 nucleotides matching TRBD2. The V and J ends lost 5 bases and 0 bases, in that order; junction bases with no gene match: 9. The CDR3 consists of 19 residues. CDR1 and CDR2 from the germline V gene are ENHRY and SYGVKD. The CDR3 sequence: CAISRGLAGGLSSTDTQYF. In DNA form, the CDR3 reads TGTGCCATCAGTAGGGGACTAGCGGGGGGCCTTTCTAGCACAGATACGCAGTATTTT.

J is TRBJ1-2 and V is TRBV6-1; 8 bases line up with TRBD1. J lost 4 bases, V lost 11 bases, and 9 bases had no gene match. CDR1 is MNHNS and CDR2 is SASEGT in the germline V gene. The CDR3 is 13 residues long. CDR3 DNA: TGTGCCGGATCAATGGACAGGGCCTATGGCTACACCTTC. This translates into CAGSMDRAYGYTF.

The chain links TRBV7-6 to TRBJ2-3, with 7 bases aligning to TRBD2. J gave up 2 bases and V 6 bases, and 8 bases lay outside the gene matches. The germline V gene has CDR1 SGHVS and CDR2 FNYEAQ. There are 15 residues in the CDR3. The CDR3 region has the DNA TGTGCCAGCAGTACCGGGGGGACTTACACAGATACGCAGTATTTT. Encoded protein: CASSTGGTYTDTQYF.

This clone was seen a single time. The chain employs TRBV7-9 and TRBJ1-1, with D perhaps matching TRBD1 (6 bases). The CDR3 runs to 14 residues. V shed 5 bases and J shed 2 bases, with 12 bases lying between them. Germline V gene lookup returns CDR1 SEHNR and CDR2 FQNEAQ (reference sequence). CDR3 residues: CASSPRQVNTEAFF. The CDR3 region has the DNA TGTGCCAGCAGCCCCAGACAGGTTAACACTGAAGCTTTCTTT.

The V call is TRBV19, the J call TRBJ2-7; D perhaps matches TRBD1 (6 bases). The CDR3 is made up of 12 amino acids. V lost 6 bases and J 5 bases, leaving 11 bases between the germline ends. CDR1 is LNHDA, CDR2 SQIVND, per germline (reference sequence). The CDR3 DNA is TGTGCCAGTAGGTCACAGGGCCACGAGCAGTACTTC. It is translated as CASRSQGHEQYF.

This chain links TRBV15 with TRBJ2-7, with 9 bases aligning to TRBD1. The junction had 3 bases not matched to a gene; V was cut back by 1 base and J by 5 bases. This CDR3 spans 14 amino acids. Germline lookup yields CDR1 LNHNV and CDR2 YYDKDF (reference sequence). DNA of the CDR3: TGTGCCACCAGCAGAGCCCGGACAGGGGACGAGCAGTACTTC. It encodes CATSRARTGDEQYF.

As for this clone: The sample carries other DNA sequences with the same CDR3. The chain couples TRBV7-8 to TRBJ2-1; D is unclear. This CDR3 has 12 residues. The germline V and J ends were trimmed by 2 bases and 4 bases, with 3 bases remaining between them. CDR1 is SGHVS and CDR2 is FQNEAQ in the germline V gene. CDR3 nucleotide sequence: TGTGCCAGCAGCTTACCATACAATGAGCAGTTCTTC. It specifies CASSLPYNEQFF.